This TCR beta chain was retrieved from a study of response to subunit inactivated influenza vaccine. The study, taken as a whole, reports: Researchers suggested that each seasonal influenza vaccination recruits few new T cells.

TCRdb passed the RT-PCR reads through MiXCR, listing each CDR3 protein once. Here the sample spans about 530,000 distinct CDR3 sequences, 13% being singletons. This CDR3 has 14 amino acids. Germline CDR1 DFQATT, CDR2 SNEGSKA (reference sequence). This clonotype was picked up a small number of times. Antigen: not known. This sequence joins TRBV20-1 and TRBJ2-1, with D possibly being TRBD1 (5 bases). The origin of this receptor is a man aged 45-60 years who received an inactivated influenza vaccine. The sequencing here drew on PBMCs from blood, taken about 40 days after vaccination. The chain's CDR3 is CSAPDLLQGNEQFF. CDR3 DNA: TGCAGCGCACCCGACCTACTCCAGGGCAATGAGCAGTTCTTC.